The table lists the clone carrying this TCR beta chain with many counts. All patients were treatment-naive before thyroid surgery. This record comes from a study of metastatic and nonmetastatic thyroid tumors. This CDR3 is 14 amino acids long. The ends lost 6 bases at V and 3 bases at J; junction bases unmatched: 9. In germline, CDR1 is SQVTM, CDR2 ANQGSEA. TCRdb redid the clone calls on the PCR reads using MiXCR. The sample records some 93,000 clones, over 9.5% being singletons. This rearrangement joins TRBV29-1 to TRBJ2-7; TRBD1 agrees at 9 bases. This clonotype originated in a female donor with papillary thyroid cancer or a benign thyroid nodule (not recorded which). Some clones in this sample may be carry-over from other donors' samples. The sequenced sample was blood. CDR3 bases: TGCAGCGTCGAACAGGGGGCCGGGAGCTACGAGCAGTACTTC. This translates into CSVEQGAGSYEQYF.